The sequence of this T cell receptor beta chain was determined in a study of T cells in Graves' hyperthyroidism and ophthalmopathy. Study context: Blood was drawn when the patient was first diagnosed and still untreated.

Germline values: CDR1 LNHNV, CDR2 YYDKDF (reference sequence). The CDR3 is 14 amino acids. The V gene lost 1 base and the J gene lost 4 bases, with 10 bases spanning the gap. Amplification targeted TCR beta CDR3 regions from RNA transcripts. The HTBI set primed first-round TCR CDR3 RT-PCR. MiXCR, run by TCRdb on the multiplex PCR reads, gives a single entry per CDR3 protein. The sample includes fewer than 400,000 distinct CDR3 sequences, about 25% of them seen just once. Subjects aged 18 to 65 presented with newly diagnosed hyperthyroidism of less than 2 months' duration. Uncontrolled infection, other autoimmune disease, pregnancy or lactation barred patients from enrollment.

The receptor comes from a man aged 50-60 years with Graves' hyperthyroidism. The chain is built from TRBV15 and TRBJ1-1; no reliable D call. The specimen was blood. The CDR3 loop is CATSRAWESTEAFF. Written as DNA, the CDR3 is TGTGCCACCAGCAGAGCATGGGAAAGCACTGAAGCTTTCTTT.